This T cell receptor (beta chain) stems from a study of T cells in tuberculosis. General study points: Active tuberculosis TCR-alpha repertoires lay closer to GMM-specific TCRs than IGRA-negative controls, suggesting clonal expansion. Active tuberculosis patients had shorter CDR3-alpha; the beta difference was nonsignificant. Using the GMM-specific repertoire gave approximately 89% accuracy versus around 70% with motifs.

The germline gives CDR1 SGHAT, CDR2 FQNNGV. The CDR3 sequence is 15 residues long. The ends were cut back, 5 bases at V and 5 bases at J, with 18 bases in the middle. Assay: immunoSEQ multiplex PCR; the TCRdb copy retains only in-frame clones and omits some. The sample yields 30,000 to 40,000 clones, roughly 93% seen once. In regard to this clone: The antigen is undetermined.

Time point noted: new active TB diagnosis, blood taken before or within 7 days of starting treatment. Positive smear microscopy and/or M. tuberculosis culture confirmed active disease. The clonotype was recovered from an adult with tuberculosis. This chain uses TRBV11-2 with TRBJ2-5; D gene unclear. The sample consisted of PBMCs, taken at tuberculosis diagnosis. The CDR3 is CASSDRVKARETQYF. CDR3 in DNA: TGTGCCAGCAGCGATCGGGTCAAAGCTCGGGAGACCCAGTACTTC.